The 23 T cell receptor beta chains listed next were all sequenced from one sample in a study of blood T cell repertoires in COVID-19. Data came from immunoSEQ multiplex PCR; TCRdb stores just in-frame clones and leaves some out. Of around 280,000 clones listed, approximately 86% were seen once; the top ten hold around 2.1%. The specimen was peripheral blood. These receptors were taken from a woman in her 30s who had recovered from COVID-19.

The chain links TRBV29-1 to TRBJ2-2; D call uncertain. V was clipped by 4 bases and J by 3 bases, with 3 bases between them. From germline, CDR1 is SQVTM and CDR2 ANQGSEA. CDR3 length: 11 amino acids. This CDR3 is CSVGHTGELFF. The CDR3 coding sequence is TGCAGCGTTGGGCACACCGGGGAGCTGTTTTTT.

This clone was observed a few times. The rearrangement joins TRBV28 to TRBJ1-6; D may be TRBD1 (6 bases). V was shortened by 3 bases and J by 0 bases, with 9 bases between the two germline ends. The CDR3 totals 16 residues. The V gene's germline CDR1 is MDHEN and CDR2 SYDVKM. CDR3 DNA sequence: TGTGCCAGCAGTTTCCAGGGGAGCTCCTATAATTCACCCCTCCACTTT. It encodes CASSFQGSSYNSPLHF.

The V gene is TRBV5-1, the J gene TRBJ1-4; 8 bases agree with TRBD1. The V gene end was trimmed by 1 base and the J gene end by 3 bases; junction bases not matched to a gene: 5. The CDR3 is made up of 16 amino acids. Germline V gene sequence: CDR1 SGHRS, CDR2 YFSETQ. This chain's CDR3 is CASSLQGAAANEKLFF. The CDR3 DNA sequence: TGCGCCAGCAGCTTGCAGGGGGCGGCAGCTAATGAAAAACTGTTTTTT.

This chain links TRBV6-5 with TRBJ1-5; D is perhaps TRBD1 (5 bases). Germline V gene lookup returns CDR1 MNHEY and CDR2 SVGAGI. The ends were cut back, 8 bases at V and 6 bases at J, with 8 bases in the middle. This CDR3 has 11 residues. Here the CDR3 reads CASGGVQPQHF. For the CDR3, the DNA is TGTGCCAGCGGGGGGGTTCAGCCCCAGCATTTT.

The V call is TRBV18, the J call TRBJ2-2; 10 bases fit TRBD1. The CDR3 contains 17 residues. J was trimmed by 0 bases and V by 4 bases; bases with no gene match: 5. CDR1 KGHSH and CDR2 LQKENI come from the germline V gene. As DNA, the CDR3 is TGTGCCAGCTCACGACAGGGGGCGTCGTCGAACACCGGGGAGCTGTTTTTT. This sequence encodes CASSRQGASSNTGELFF.

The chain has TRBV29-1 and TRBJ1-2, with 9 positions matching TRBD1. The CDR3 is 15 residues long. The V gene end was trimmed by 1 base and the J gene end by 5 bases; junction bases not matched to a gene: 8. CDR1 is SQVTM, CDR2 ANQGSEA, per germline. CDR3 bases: TGCAGCGTTGAAGGACTCGGGACAGGGTTTTATGGCTACACCTTC. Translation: CSVEGLGTGFYGYTF.

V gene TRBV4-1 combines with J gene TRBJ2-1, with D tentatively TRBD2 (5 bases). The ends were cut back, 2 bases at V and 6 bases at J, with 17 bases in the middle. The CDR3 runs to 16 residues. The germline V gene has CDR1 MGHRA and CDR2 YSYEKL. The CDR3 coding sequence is TGCGCCAGCAGCCAACACGCGGGCAAGGATACCAATGAGCAGTTCTTC. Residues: CASSQHAGKDTNEQFF.

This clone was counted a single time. CDR3 in DNA: TGTGCCAGCAGCTCGACTAGCGGGAACACCGGGGAGCTGTTTTTT. Residues: CASSSTSGNTGELFF. V is TRBV11-2 and J is TRBJ2-2; TRBD2 matches at 9 bases. Germline V gives CDR1 SGHAT, CDR2 FQNNGV. V was clipped by 4 bases and J by 1 base; unmatched bases: 1. This CDR3 is built from 15 residues.

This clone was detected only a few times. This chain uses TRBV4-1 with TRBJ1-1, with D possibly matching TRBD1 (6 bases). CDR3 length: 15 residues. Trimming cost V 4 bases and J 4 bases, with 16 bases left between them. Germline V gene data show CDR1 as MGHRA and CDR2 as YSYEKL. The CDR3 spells CASSLQGFVGTEAFF. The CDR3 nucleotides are TGCGCCAGCAGCCTACAGGGCTTCGTGGGCACTGAAGCTTTCTTT.

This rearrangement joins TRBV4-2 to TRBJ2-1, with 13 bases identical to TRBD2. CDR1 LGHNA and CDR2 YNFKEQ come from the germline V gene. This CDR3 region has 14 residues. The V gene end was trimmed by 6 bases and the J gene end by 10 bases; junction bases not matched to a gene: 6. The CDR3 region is CASSTSGGGFEQFF. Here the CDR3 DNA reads TGTGCCAGCAGTACTAGCGGGGGGGGATTCGAGCAGTTCTTC.

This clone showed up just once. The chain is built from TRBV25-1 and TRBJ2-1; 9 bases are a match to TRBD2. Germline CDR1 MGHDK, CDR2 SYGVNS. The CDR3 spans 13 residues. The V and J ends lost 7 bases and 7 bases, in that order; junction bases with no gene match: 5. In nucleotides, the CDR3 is TGTGCCAGCACTCTTAGCGGGGGTAATGAGCAGTTCTTC. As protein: CASTLSGGNEQFF.

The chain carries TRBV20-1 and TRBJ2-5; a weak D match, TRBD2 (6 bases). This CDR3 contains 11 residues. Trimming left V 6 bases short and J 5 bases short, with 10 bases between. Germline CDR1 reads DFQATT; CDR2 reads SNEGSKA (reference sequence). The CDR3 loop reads CSALRGETQYF. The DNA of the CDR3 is TGCAGTGCCCTCCGGGGGGAGACCCAGTACTTC.

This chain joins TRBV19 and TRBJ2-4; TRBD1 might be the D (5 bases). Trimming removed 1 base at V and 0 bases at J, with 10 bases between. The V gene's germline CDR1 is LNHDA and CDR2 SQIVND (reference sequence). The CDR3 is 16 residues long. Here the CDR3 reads CASSIGGRSAKNIQYF. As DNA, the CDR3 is TGTGCCAGTAGTATAGGGGGCAGGTCAGCCAAAAACATTCAGTACTTC. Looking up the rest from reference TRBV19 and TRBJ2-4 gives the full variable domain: DGGITQSPKYLFRKEGQNVTLSCEQNLNHDAMYWYRQDPGQGLRLIYYSQIVNDFQKGDIAEGYSVSREKKESFPLTVTSAQKNPTAFYLCASSIGGRSAKNIQYFGAGTRLSVL.

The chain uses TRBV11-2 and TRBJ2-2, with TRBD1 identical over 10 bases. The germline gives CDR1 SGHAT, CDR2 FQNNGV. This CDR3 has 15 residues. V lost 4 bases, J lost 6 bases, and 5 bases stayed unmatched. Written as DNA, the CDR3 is TGTGCCAGCAGCTCCGACAGGGGGCGACCCGGGGAGCTGTTTTTT. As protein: CASSSDRGRPGELFF.

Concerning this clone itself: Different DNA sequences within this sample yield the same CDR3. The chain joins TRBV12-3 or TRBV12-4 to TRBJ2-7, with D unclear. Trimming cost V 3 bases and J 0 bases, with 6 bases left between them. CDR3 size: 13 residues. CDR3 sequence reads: CASSFDSSYEQYF. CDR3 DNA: TGTGCCAGCAGTTTTGACTCCTCCTACGAGCAGTACTTC.

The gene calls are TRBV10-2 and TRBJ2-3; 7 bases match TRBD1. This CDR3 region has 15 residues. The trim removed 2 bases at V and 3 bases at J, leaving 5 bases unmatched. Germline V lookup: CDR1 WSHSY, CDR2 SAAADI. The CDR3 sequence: CASSEAGGRTDTQYF. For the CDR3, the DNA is TGCGCCAGCAGTGAGGCAGGGGGTAGGACAGATACGCAGTATTTT.

The CDR3 sequence: CASSYIGTSGGKTQYF. In DNA, the CDR3 is TGTGCCAGCAGTTACATTGGGACTAGCGGGGGAAAGACCCAGTACTTC. The rearrangement links TRBV6-5 to TRBJ2-5, with TRBD2 identical over 14 bases. The CDR3 spans 16 residues. The germline V gene has CDR1 MNHEY and CDR2 SVGAGI. J lost 6 bases, V lost 2 bases, and 5 bases had no gene match.

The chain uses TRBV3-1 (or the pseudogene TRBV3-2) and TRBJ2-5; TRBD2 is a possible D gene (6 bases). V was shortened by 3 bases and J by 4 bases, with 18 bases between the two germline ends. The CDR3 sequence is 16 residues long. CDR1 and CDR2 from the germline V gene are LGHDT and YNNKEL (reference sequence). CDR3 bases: TGTGCCAGCAGCCACCGGGACTTTGGCATTATAGAGACCCAGTACTTC. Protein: CASSHRDFGIIETQYF.

The CDR3 protein is CASSQDGGPSYEQYF. CDR3 coding DNA: TGTGCCAGCAGCCAAGATGGCGGGCCAAGCTACGAGCAGTACTTC. The chain couples TRBV3-1 (or the pseudogene TRBV3-2) to TRBJ2-7, with D possibly being TRBD2 (5 bases). Germline-derived CDR1 and CDR2 are LGHDT and YNNKEL (reference sequence). The CDR3 totals 15 residues. The V and J ends lost 0 bases and 3 bases respectively, with 12 bases between them.

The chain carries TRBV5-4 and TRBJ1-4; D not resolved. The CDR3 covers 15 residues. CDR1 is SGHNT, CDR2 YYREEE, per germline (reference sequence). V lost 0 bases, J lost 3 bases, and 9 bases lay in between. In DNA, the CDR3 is TGTGCCAGCAGCTTGGGGGCGACGGCTAATGAAAAACTGTTTTTT. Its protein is CASSLGATANEKLFF.

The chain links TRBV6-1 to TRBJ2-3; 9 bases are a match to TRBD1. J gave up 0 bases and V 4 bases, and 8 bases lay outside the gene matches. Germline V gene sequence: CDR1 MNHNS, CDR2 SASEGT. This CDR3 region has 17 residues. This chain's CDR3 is CASSGGQGLSSTDTQYF. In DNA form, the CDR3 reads TGTGCCAGCAGTGGGGGACAGGGACTTTCTAGCACAGATACGCAGTATTTT.

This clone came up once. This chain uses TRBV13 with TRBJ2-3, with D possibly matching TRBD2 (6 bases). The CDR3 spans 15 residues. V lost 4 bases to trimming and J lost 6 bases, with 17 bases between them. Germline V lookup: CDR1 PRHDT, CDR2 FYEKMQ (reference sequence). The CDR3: CASSSSPREADTQYF. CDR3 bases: TGTGCCAGCAGCTCAAGCCCCAGGGAGGCCGATACGCAGTATTTT.

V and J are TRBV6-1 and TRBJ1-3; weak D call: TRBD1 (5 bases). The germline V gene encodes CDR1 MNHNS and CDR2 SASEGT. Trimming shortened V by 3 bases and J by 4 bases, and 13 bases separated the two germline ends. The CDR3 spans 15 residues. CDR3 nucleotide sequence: TGTGCCAGCAGTGAGGGGGGGTCCCACGGAAACACCATATATTTT. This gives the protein CASSEGGSHGNTIYF.